Each of the 2 T cell receptor beta chains below was sequenced from the same sample in a study of blood T cell repertoires in COVID-19. The protocol was immunoSEQ multiplex PCR, while the TCRdb copy is restricted to in-frame clones and leaves out a portion. The sample holds 100,000 to 140,000 clones, 89% seen once. The sample consisted of peripheral blood. All receptors derive from a man aged 35 to 55 with active or convalescent COVID-19.

J is TRBJ1-3 and V is TRBV7-2, with 8 nucleotides matching TRBD1. Germline assignment: CDR1 SGHTA and CDR2 FQGNSA. The CDR3 runs to 13 residues. J lost 2 bases, V lost 6 bases, and 0 bases had no gene match. CDR3 bases: TGTGCCAGCAGACAGGGGGCTGGAAACACCATATATTTT. Translation: CASRQGAGNTIYF.

This clone was detected only once. The V gene is TRBV7-2, the J gene TRBJ2-7, with TRBD1 identical over 7 bases. V was clipped by 2 bases and J by 2 bases; unmatched bases: 3. This CDR3 is built from 14 residues. CDR1 SGHTA and CDR2 FQGNSA come from the germline V gene. The CDR3 DNA follows: TGTGCCAGCAGCTTACGGACAGGCCCCTACGAGCAGTACTTC. Translating it yields CASSLRTGPYEQYF.